The next 15 T cell receptor beta chains were all read from a single sample in a study of CD8 T cells in Susac syndrome. RNA totalling roughly 0.45 to 1 ug underwent reverse transcription with random hexamers. A single record per CDR3 protein comes from TCRdb applying MiXCR to the immunoSEQ multiplex PCR reads. The sample yields about 100,000 distinct CDR3 sequences, about 95% seen once. The source material was CD8+ T cells from PBMCs. The source is a human donor with Susac syndrome.

This chain joins TRBV28 and TRBJ2-5; TRBD2 is a possible D gene (6 bases). This CDR3 has 14 residues. V was clipped by 2 bases and J by 5 bases, with 12 bases between them. CDR1 and CDR2 (germline): MDHEN, SYDVKM. CDR3: CASSLLGDLETQYF. Written as DNA, the CDR3 is TGTGCCAGCAGTTTACTTGGGGACTTGGAGACCCAGTACTTC.

The rearrangement joins TRBV24-1 to TRBJ2-7, with D hard to call. This CDR3 contains 14 residues. Germline assignment: CDR1 KGHDR and CDR2 SFDVKD. V was trimmed by 7 bases and J by 2 bases, leaving 14 bases between them. The CDR3: CATSPSASPYEQYF. As DNA, the CDR3 is TGTGCCACCAGCCCTTCAGCAAGCCCCTACGAGCAGTACTTC.

The rearrangement joins TRBV11-2 to TRBJ2-7, with D possibly matching TRBD1 (5 bases). V gave up 3 bases and J gave up 4 bases, with 13 bases separating them. The CDR3 is 14 residues long. Germline CDR1 is SGHAT and CDR2 is FQNNGV. CDR3 sequence: CASSLGPQGYEQYF. The CDR3 DNA reads as TGTGCCAGCAGCTTGGGTCCCCAGGGATACGAGCAGTACTTC.

J is TRBJ2-4 and V is TRBV5-1; 16 nucleotides agree with TRBD2. V lost 7 bases, J lost 8 bases, and 3 bases stayed unmatched. CDR1 and CDR2 (germline): SGHRS, YFSETQ. The CDR3 is 14 amino acids. Written as DNA, the CDR3 is TGCGCCAGCGGGACTAGCGGGGGGGCGGACATTCAGTACTTC. This codes for CASGTSGGADIQYF.

The chain uses TRBV3-1 and TRBJ2-7; D may be TRBD1 (6 bases). The CDR3 loop spans 14 amino acids. Germline CDR1 and CDR2: LGHDT and YNNKEL (reference sequence). V lost 1 base, J lost 2 bases, and 9 bases lay in between. CDR3 sequence reads: CASSQGGTTYEQYF. The CDR3 DNA follows: TGTGCCAGCAGCCAAGGTGGGACAACCTACGAGCAGTACTTC.

This chain connects TRBV5-1 to TRBJ1-1; D is ambiguous. Germline V gene data show CDR1 as SGHRS and CDR2 as YFSETQ. This CDR3 has 14 residues. With 0 bases removed from V and 1 base from J, the gap between germline ends came to 7 bases. CDR3 bases: TGCGCCAGCAGCTTGGGACACTCGAACACTGAAGCTTTCTTT. This gives the protein CASSLGHSNTEAFF.

The J gene is TRBJ1-2, the V gene TRBV3-1; 9 nucleotides agree with TRBD1. The V segment lost 4 bases and the J segment 8 bases; nucleotides outside the gene matches: 14. Germline V gives CDR1 LGHDT, CDR2 YNNKEL (reference sequence). This CDR3 region has 16 residues. The CDR3 bases are TGTGCCAGCAGCCCAGTCGGGGGACAGGGAACGGGAGGCTACACCTTC. It encodes CASSPVGGQGTGGYTF. The full variable domain, rest sourced from reference TRBV3-1 and TRBJ1-2, is DTAVSQTPKYLVTQMGNDKSIKCEQNLGHDTMYWYKQDSKKFLKIMFSYNNKELIINETVPNRFSPKSPDKAHLNLHINSLELGDSAVYFCASSPVGGQGTGGYTFGSGTRLTVV.

V is TRBV28 and J is TRBJ2-1; 13 bases agree with TRBD2. V lost 1 base, J lost 2 bases, and 5 bases stayed unmatched. The CDR3 has 18 residues. Per germline, CDR1 MDHEN and CDR2 SYDVKM. CDR3: CASSLSGTSGEPYNEQFF. CDR3 nucleotides: TGTGCCAGCAGTTTATCCGGGACTAGCGGGGAACCCTACAATGAGCAGTTCTTC.

In nucleotides, the CDR3 is TGCGCCAGCAGCTTAGAACTAGCGGCCTACGAGCAGTACTTC. Its protein is CASSLELAAYEQYF. The chain combines TRBV5-1 with TRBJ2-7; 8 bases match TRBD2. The CDR3 runs to 14 residues. The germline V gene encodes CDR1 SGHRS and CDR2 YFSETQ. J was trimmed by 2 bases and V by 2 bases; bases with no gene match: 3.

V usage is TRBV30 and J usage is TRBJ1-1; unclear D gene. Germline CDR1 reads GTSNPN; CDR2 reads SVGIG (reference sequence). The CDR3 totals 13 residues. With 3 bases removed from V and 4 bases from J, the gap between germline ends came to 12 bases. The CDR3 sequence: CAWRGRRGTEAFF. Here the CDR3 DNA reads TGTGCCTGGAGGGGCCGAAGAGGCACTGAAGCTTTCTTT.

The DNA for the CDR3 is TGTGCCACCAGTGATACACCGGGACTAGCGGGAGTGGTCGCAGATACGCAGTATTTT. This codes for CATSDTPGLAGVVADTQYF. J is TRBJ2-3 and V is TRBV24-1, with 14 bases aligning to TRBD2. This CDR3 contains 19 residues. Trimming removed 3 bases from V and 4 bases from J; junction bases left unmatched: 11. From germline, CDR1 is KGHDR and CDR2 SFDVKD.

This chain uses TRBV11-2 with TRBJ1-1; D may be TRBD1 (6 bases). The CDR3 contains 14 residues. With 7 bases removed from V and 1 base from J, the gap between germline ends came to 13 bases. Per germline, CDR1 SGHAT and CDR2 FQNNGV. CDR3: CASIIGGTNTEAFF. In nucleotides, the CDR3 is TGTGCCAGCATCATAGGGGGGACGAACACTGAAGCTTTCTTT.

The chain is built from TRBV7-9 and TRBJ2-6; D is unresolved. V was clipped by 5 bases and J by 1 base, with 9 bases between them. CDR3 length: 15 residues. Germline CDR1 SEHNR, CDR2 FQNEAQ (reference sequence). DNA for the CDR3: TGTGCCAGCAGCGCCCCAGGATCTGGGGCCAACGTCCTGACTTTC. Translated: CASSAPGSGANVLTF.

The V call is TRBV2, the J call TRBJ2-7; D remains unclear. The ends were cut back, 6 bases at V and 6 bases at J, with 6 bases in the middle. Germline V gives CDR1 SNHLY, CDR2 FYNNEI. The CDR3 totals 10 residues. DNA of the CDR3: TGTGCCAGCAGGGGCCCCGAGCAGTACTTC. Translation: CASRGPEQYF. Variable domain in full (rest from reference TRBV2 and TRBJ2-7): EPEVTQTPSHQVTQMGQEVILRCVPISNHLYFYWYRQILGQKVEFLVSFYNNEISEKSEIFDDQFSVERPDGSNFTLKIRSTKLEDSAMYFCASRGPEQYFGPGTRLTVT.

This clonotype was observed a handful of times. The gene calls are TRBV7-9 and TRBJ2-7; D not certain. V was cut by 2 bases and J by 3 bases, with 5 bases left in between. This CDR3 has 12 residues. Germline CDR1 SEHNR, CDR2 FQNEAQ (reference sequence). The CDR3: CASSLSDYEQYF. CDR3 nucleotide sequence: TGTGCCAGCAGCTTATCCGACTACGAGCAGTACTTC.